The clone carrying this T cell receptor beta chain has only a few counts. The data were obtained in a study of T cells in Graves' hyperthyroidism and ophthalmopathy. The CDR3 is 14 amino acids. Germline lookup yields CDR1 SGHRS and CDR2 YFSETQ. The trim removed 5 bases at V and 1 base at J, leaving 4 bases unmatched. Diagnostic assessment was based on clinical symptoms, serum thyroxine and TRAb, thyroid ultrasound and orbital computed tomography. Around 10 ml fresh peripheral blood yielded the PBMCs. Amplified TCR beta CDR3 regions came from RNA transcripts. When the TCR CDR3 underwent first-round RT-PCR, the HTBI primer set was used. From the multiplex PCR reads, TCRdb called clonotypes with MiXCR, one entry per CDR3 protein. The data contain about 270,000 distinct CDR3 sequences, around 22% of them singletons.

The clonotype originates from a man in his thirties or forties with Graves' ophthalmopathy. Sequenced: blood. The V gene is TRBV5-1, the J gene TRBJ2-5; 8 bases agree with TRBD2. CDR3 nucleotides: TGCGCCAGCAGATTAACTAGCGGCCAAGAGACCCAGTACTTC. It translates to CASRLTSGQETQYF.